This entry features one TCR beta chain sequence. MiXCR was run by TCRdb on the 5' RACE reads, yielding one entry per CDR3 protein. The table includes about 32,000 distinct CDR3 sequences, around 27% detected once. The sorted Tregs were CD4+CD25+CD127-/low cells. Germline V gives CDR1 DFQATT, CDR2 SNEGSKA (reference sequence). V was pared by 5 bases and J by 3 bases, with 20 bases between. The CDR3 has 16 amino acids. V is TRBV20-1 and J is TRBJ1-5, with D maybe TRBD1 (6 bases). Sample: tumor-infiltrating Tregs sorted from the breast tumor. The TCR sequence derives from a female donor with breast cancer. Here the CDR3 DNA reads TGCAGTGCTGGGGCCCCATGGGGGGGGCCCAATCAGCCCCAGCATTTT. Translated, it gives CSAGAPWGGPNQPQHF.